The T cell receptor (beta chain) described here comes from a study of CD8 T cells in ankylosing spondylitis. V was trimmed by 2 bases and J by 7 bases, leaving 14 bases between them. Germline lookup yields CDR1 SGHVS and CDR2 FNYEAQ. The CDR3 loop spans 14 amino acids. Library preparation for TCR beta used quantitative 5'-RACE with molecular barcodes. MiXCR, applied by TCRdb to the 5' RACE reads, yields one record per CDR3 protein. Among 250,000 to 400,000 distinct CDR3 sequences listed, more than 9% were seen once. This clonotype was found a few times. Its antigen is undetermined. Notes on the study in general: Matched synovial fluid from ankylosing spondylitis patients was reported to be enriched for disease-linked clones. For ankylosing spondylitis blood, a TCR beta motif of 7 or 8 highly homologous variants appeared characteristic. CD8+ by phenotype, disease-linked clones were relatively rare in peripheral blood.

The sequencing input was blood, either unsorted or a sorted T cell fraction (not recorded which). J is TRBJ1-1 and V is TRBV7-6, with TRBD1 as a possible D gene (5 bases). The sequence derives from a female donor with ankylosing spondylitis or in good health (not recorded which). The CDR3: CASSLPSGGGEAFF. DNA of the CDR3: TGTGCCAGCAGCTTACCCTCGGGGGGTGGTGAAGCTTTCTTT.